What follows are 16 T cell receptor beta chains derived from one specimen sequenced in a study of blood T cells in healthy people across ages. Together with a sample-barcoded 5' primer, a J-beta primer mix was included in a second PCR lasting roughly 6 to 12 cycles. TCRdb passed the 5' RACE reads through MiXCR, listing each CDR3 protein once. The sample contains more than 750,000 distinct CDR3 sequences, approximately 32% of which appear only once. The same data also went into a second study, on T cells of mothers and their children.

Material for sequencing was blood. Source of these receptors: a woman in her thirties or forties in good health.

This clonotype has ten or more counts. In nucleotides, the CDR3 is TGTGCCAGCAGTTTACGGAGCCCTCTTGGACAGGACACCTACGAGCAGTACTTC. This codes for CASSLRSPLGQDTYEQYF. The genes are TRBV27 and TRBJ2-7; 7 nucleotides line up with TRBD1. This CDR3 is built from 18 residues. The junction had 15 bases not matched to a gene; V was cut back by 2 bases and J by 2 bases. Germline CDR1 and CDR2: MNHEY and SMNVEV (reference sequence).

This clonotype was observed a handful of times. The V gene is TRBV29-1, the J gene TRBJ2-7; tentatively, D is TRBD2 (6 bases). This CDR3 spans 13 amino acids. Germline V CDR1 and CDR2: SQVTM, ANQGSEA. V dropped 3 bases and J dropped 4 bases, with 13 bases sitting between them. The CDR3 DNA is TGCAGCGTTGATCAGGCGGAGGGGTACGAGCAGTACTTC. It yields the protein CSVDQAEGYEQYF.

The chain links TRBV20-1 to TRBJ2-7, with a tentative D call TRBD2 (7 bases). This CDR3 comprises 15 residues. Looked up from germline, CDR1 is DFQATT and CDR2 is SNEGSKA (reference sequence). V was shortened by 5 bases and J by 2 bases, with 19 bases between the two germline ends. The CDR3 nucleotides are TGCAGTGCTCCCAGGCGGGGGCAGGGGACCTACGAGCAGTACTTC. Translated, it gives CSAPRRGQGTYEQYF.

The chain combines TRBV2 with TRBJ2-1, with TRBD2 matching 8 bases. The ends lost 6 bases at V and 0 bases at J; junction bases unmatched: 13. CDR3 size: 18 residues. Germline V gene sequence: CDR1 SNHLY, CDR2 FYNNEI. The CDR3 nucleotides are TGTGCCAGCAGGAGGGGACTAGACTTACCGAGCTCCTACAATGAGCAGTTCTTC. Translation gives CASRRGLDLPSSYNEQFF.

This clonotype was seen repeatedly, ten times or more. The chain is built from TRBV20-1 and TRBJ1-5, with a weak D call TRBD1 (6 bases). CDR3 length equals 16 residues. In germline, CDR1 is DFQATT, CDR2 SNEGSKA (reference sequence). Trimming removed 0 bases at V and 2 bases at J, with 14 bases between. CDR3 loop: CSARDGGGTGNQPQHF. For the CDR3, the DNA is TGCAGTGCTAGAGATGGGGGGGGCACGGGCAATCAGCCCCAGCATTTT.

There are many counts of this clonotype. The chain couples TRBV4-1 to TRBJ2-7; perhaps TRBD1 as D (5 bases). Trimming removed 10 bases from V and 2 bases from J, with 15 bases in between. The CDR3 length is 13 residues. The V gene's germline CDR1 is MGHRA and CDR2 YSYEKL. CDR3 nucleotide sequence: TGCGCCACCTCCCAGGGTCCCACCTACGAGCAGTACTTC. Translated: CATSQGPTYEQYF.

In this sample, this clonotype turned up many times. The V and J genes are TRBV28 and TRBJ2-3, with 7 bases identical to TRBD2. The CDR3 sequence is 16 residues long. Germline V gives CDR1 MDHEN, CDR2 SYDVKM. The ends lost 4 bases at V and 3 bases at J; junction bases unmatched: 10. Here the CDR3 DNA reads TGTGCCAGCAGTTCCCTAAGGTGGGGGGGAACAGATACGCAGTATTTT. Translated, it gives CASSSLRWGGTDTQYF.

The V call is TRBV24-1, the J call TRBJ2-1, with 14 bases lining up with TRBD2. CDR3 length: 17 amino acids. The ends lost 3 bases at V and 3 bases at J; junction bases unmatched: 3. The germline V gene has CDR1 KGHDR and CDR2 SFDVKD. CDR3 sequence: CATSDTGLAGDYNEQFF. DNA of the CDR3: TGTGCCACCAGTGATACGGGACTAGCGGGGGACTACAATGAGCAGTTCTTC.

The chain has TRBV27 and TRBJ2-1; D perhaps matches TRBD2 (5 bases). This CDR3 has 17 residues. CDR1 MNHEY and CDR2 SMNVEV come from the germline V gene (reference sequence). V lost 3 bases, J lost 6 bases, and 21 bases lay in between. DNA of the CDR3: TGTGCCAGCAGTTTTAATCTTGCGGGCCGGCGCTTCAATGAGCAGTTCTTC. This gives the protein CASSFNLAGRRFNEQFF.

To note about this clonotype: This clone may be a read error of a much larger clone one base away. V is TRBV7-2 and J is TRBJ2-5, with D possibly matching TRBD2 (6 bases). Germline V gene sequence: CDR1 SGHTA, CDR2 FQGNSA. The germline V and J ends were trimmed by 1 base and 9 bases, with 12 bases remaining between them. The CDR3 has 13 residues. In DNA, the CDR3 is TGTGCCAGCAGCTTAGGATGGAGGGAGGCCCAGTACTTC. It specifies CASSLGWREAQYF. The complete variable domain, with remaining parts taken from reference TRBV7-2 and TRBJ2-5, reads GAGVSQSPSNKVTEKGKDVELRCDPISGHTALYWYRQSLGQGLEFLIYFQGNSAPDKSGLPSDRFSAERTGGSVSTLTIQRTQQEDSAVYLCASSLGWREAQYFGPGTRLLVL.

This clonotype was detected ten times or more. The chain's CDR3 is CASSPQGSPLHF. As DNA, the CDR3 is TGTGCCAGCAGTCCACAGGGGTCACCCCTCCACTTT. This sequence joins TRBV7-9 and TRBJ1-6; TRBD1 aligns across 7 bases. Germline trimming cut 6 bases from V and 10 bases from J; bases unmatched to any gene: 3. Germline V gives CDR1 SEHNR, CDR2 FQNEAQ (reference sequence). The CDR3 is 12 amino acids.

The chain carries TRBV5-1 and TRBJ2-2; TRBD1 aligns across 8 bases. Germline V gene sequence: CDR1 SGHRS, CDR2 YFSETQ. Trimming took 5 bases from V and 1 from J; bases not matched to a gene: 7. The CDR3 is made up of 16 amino acids. CDR3 sequence reads: CASSPWTGQNTGELFF. In DNA form, the CDR3 reads TGCGCCAGCAGTCCGTGGACAGGGCAGAACACCGGGGAGCTGTTTTTT.

The sample holds a few counts of this clonotype. The rearrangement joins TRBV20-1 to TRBJ2-1, with TRBD2 identical over 9 bases. V shed 6 bases, J shed 7 bases, and the junction held 19 bases outside the gene matches. CDR1 and CDR2 from the germline V gene are DFQATT and SNEGSKA (reference sequence). CDR3 size: 17 residues. CDR3 protein: CSAPRGLAGLTGNEQFF. The DNA of the CDR3 is TGCAGTGCCCCCCGGGGCCTAGCGGGACTAACGGGGAATGAGCAGTTCTTC.

This chain uses TRBV20-1 with TRBJ2-1, with TRBD2 identical over 10 bases. CDR3 size: 19 residues. Germline CDR1 DFQATT, CDR2 SNEGSKA (reference sequence). The DNA of the CDR3 is TGCAGCGTTCCCTCCATGTCGGGCGCTAGCGGGAGAACCTACAATGAGCAGTTCTTC. Its protein is CSVPSMSGASGRTYNEQFF.

The sample holds a few counts of this clonotype. The chain recombines TRBV6-5 with TRBJ2-3, with D possibly being TRBD1 or TRBD2 (5 bases each). The germline V gene encodes CDR1 MNHEY and CDR2 SVGAGI. The CDR3 totals 10 residues. V shed 8 bases and J shed 13 bases, with 13 bases lying between them. CDR3 in amino acids: CASRDRREYF. DNA of the CDR3: TGTGCCAGCCGGGACCGCCGCGAGTATTTT.

The chain combines TRBV12-5 with TRBJ1-1; D is ambiguous. CDR3 length: 13 residues. V lost 6 bases, J lost 1 base, and 9 bases lay in between. Germline lookup yields CDR1 LGHNT and CDR2 FRNRAP. CDR3 protein: CASGEGGNTEAFF. DNA of the CDR3: TGTGCTAGTGGAGAAGGTGGGAACACTGAAGCTTTCTTT. Together with reference TRBV12-5 and TRBJ1-1, the CDR3 gives the full variable domain: DARVTQTPRHKVTEMGQEVTMRCQPILGHNTVFWYRQTMMQGLELLAYFRNRAPLDDSGMPKDRFSAEMPDATLATLKIQPSEPRDSAVYFCASGEGGNTEAFFGQGTRLTVV.